This is a list of T cell receptor beta chains from one sample in a study of breast tumors, draining lymph nodes, adjacent tissues. TCRdb re-derived calls from the multiplex PCR reads in MiXCR, one entry per CDR3 protein. Among 120,000 to 150,000 distinct CDR3 sequences listed, approximately 32% were seen once. What was sequenced was axillary lymph node tissue. These TCRs come from a female donor with breast cancer. Some clones in this sample may be carry-over from other donors' samples. CDR3s include the opening cysteine and the closing phenylalanine or tryptophan. The D gene is left open where the match is weak. Some rows have no size entry. The others give once, few or many, or a class for an expanded clone.

abundance	d_gene	v_gene	j_gene	CDR3nt	CDR3aa
.	.	TRBV3-1	TRBJ2-7	TGCGCCAGCAGCCAAGATCCAGGGACGCAGTACTTC	CASSQDPGTQYF
many	.	TRBV27	TRBJ1-2	TGTGCCAGCCTAGGGATGGAAGGCTACACCTTC	CASLGMEGYTF
.	.	TRBV2	TRBJ1-5	TGTGCCAGCCAAAGGGAGTTACTTCCCGGCAGGGGTGGCAATCAGCCCCAGCATTTT	CASQRELLPGRGGNQPQHF
many	.	TRBV7-7	TRBJ2-1	TGTGCTAGCAGCTTAGGTCAGGCGGCCTACAATGAGCAGTTCTTC	CASSLGQAAYNEQFF
.	.	TRBV4-3	TRBJ1-1	TGCGCCAGCAGCCAAGAGGTCCCTGCTGGGGGGAACACTGAAGCTTTCTTT	CASSQEVPAGGNTEAFF
many	.	TRBV30	TRBJ1-6	TGTGCCTGGAGTGGACAGTATAATTCACCCCTCCACTTT	CAWSGQYNSPLHF
.	TRBD1	TRBV24-1	TRBJ2-1	TGTGCCACCAGTGATCCGCGGACAGGGGGTAGTGAGCAGTTCTTC	CATSDPRTGGSEQFF
many	.	TRBV11-2	TRBJ2-7	TGTGCCAGCAGCTTACGTACGGGGCAGTCCTACGAGCAGTACTTC	CASSLRTGQSYEQYF
many	.	TRBV3-1	TRBJ2-5	TGTGCCAGCAGAACGACATCCGCGGGCCAAGAGACCCAGTACTTC	CASRTTSAGQETQYF
few	TRBD1	TRBV12-3/TRBV12-4	TRBJ1-1	TGTGCCAGCAGATCCGGGACAGGGAACTCGGCTTTCTTT	CASRSGTGNSAFF
.	.	TRBV30	TRBJ1-1	TGTGCCTGGAGTGGGGGCAGGGGGAACACTGAAGCTTTCTTT	CAWSGGRGNTEAFF
many	TRBD1	TRBV15	TRBJ2-1	TGTGCCACCAGCAGACCGGGACAGGGAAGTTGGAATGAGCAGTTCTTC	CATSRPGQGSWNEQFF
many	TRBD1	TRBV11-2	TRBJ1-6	TGTGCCAGCAGCCCTCAGACAGGGGAGAATTCACCCCTCCACTTT	CASSPQTGENSPLHF
many	.	TRBV2	TRBJ1-6	TGTGCCAGCAGTCAACCCGGGCAAACCAGTTATAATTCACCCCTCCACTTT	CASSQPGQTSYNSPLHF
.	.	TRBV5-1	TRBJ1-3	TGCGCCAGCAGCCGGTGGACAGCCGGCTCTGGAAACACCATATACTTT	CASSRWTAGSGNTIYF
many	.	TRBV12-3/TRBV12-4	TRBJ1-5	TGTGCCAGCACTTATAGCAATCAGCCCCAGCATTTT	CASTYSNQPQHF
many	TRBD2	TRBV12-3/TRBV12-4	TRBJ2-2	TGTGCCAGCAGAGGCGGGGGGGGCCGAACCGGGGAGCTGTTTTTT	CASRGGGGRTGELFF
.	.	TRBV9	TRBJ1-3	TGTGCCAGCAGCCCGTATGATTTT	CASSPYDF
many	.	TRBV10-2	TRBJ2-5	TGCGCCAGCAGTGAGTCGAAGCTAGTCCAAGAGACCCAGTACTTC	CASSESKLVQETQYF
many	.	TRBV5-5	TRBJ1-2	TGTGCCAGCAGCTTGCCGGGCCGGGCAGGCTACACCTTC	CASSLPGRAGYTF
.	.	TRBV19	TRBJ2-2	TGTGCCAGTAAACGGGCATCGAACACCAGGGAGCTGTTTTTT	CASKRASNTRELFF
many	TRBD1	TRBV29-1	TRBJ1-2	TGCAGTTGCGGGGGACAGGGTTCCCTTAACTATGGCTACACCTTC	CSCGGQGSLNYGYTF
many	.	TRBV7-3	TRBJ2-1	TGTGCCAGCAGCTGGACAGAATACAATGAGCAGTTCTTC	CASSWTEYNEQFF
many	TRBD1	TRBV7-3	TRBJ2-2	TGTGCCAGCAGCTTACATCAGGGGGCGAACACCGGGGAGCTGTTTTTT	CASSLHQGANTGELFF